This T cell receptor beta chain was captured by sequencing in a study of blood T cell repertoires in COVID-19 (dated by TCRdb to the early 2020s). As for the study more broadly: The collaborator samples originated in the United States, Italy and Spain and spanned the acute and convalescent phases of COVID-19. Where HLA class I and class II types were available, the types were taken from metadata supplied by the sample provider, not from assay-based typing. Samples came from the ongoing ImmuneRACE study (first 160 participants) plus 1,254 subjects from 6 global collaborators. Deeply sampled blood TCRbeta repertoires from subjects exposed to, actively infected with, or recovered from COVID-19 were included in the dataset. A de-identified subject ID, COVID-19 status, age in years and sex were almost always included in the sample metadata. The repertoires were made available in a free public database intended to serve as a resource for research on the immune response to SARS-CoV-2. The prospective study material was composed of cDNA or gDNA derived from T cells, B-cell-depleted T cells, or PBMCs.

Participants in the prospective study were enrolled through a virtual design, were aged roughly 18 to 90 years, and lived in roughly 26 United States geographic areas. In the prospective study, participants were assigned to cohorts based on the clinical history participants reported in a screening survey and a study questionnaire. Mobile phlebotomists in the prospective study collected whole blood, serum and a nasopharyngeal or oropharyngeal swab from every participant. Over an approximately 2-month period, participants in the prospective study had the option of providing additional blood draws and questionnaires. Before DNA extraction, blood samples from the prospective study were shipped at room temperature or frozen. The CDR3 covers 15 residues, taking in both the cysteine and the phenylalanine. Only the CDR3 part of the read is kept: 45 bases, read in frame from the first base. The trim is 7 bases for V and 1 base for J, with a gap of 11 bases between the germline ends. Based on the germline V gene (reference sequence), the CDR1 and CDR2 sequences are SEHNR and FQNEAQ.

About this clone: The antigen it recognizes is unknown. The record has no base qualities; no much larger clone is one base away.

TCRbeta CDR3 regions were amplified from genomic DNA using the immunoSEQ Assay, a bias-controlled multiplex PCR. In the original analysis: Within the assay, amplification of reference gene primers was used to estimate how many nucleated cells each sample contained. Sequence reads were collapsed and filtered to measure the absolute abundance of every unique TCRbeta CDR3 rearrangement. For each sample, productive Simpson clonality was calculated by taking the square root of Simpson's diversity index across productive rearrangements. What TCRdb holds here is the immuneACCESS table cut down to in-frame rearrangements. Part of the clones is not present; checked against another copy, under half of the missing clones reflect an unresolved V gene, and the others are unexplained. V and J calls plus clone size are reproduced from that table; the DNA served to infer D and trimming. The sample yields approximately 240,000 clones; about 85% were counted once. The top ten clones comprise around 6% of the sample.

Overall study outcomes, separate from this receptor: Clinical and demographic metadata were provided uncurated, with the amount varying by source and participant.

In this chain, TRBV7-9 is recombined with TRBJ2-6; the D gene is possibly TRBD2, with 5 bases matching. The clonotype was recovered from a woman aged 25 to 45 with acute COVID-19. Sequencing was done on a sample of PBMCs or T cells enriched from blood (not recorded which). The DNA sequence reads TGTGCCAGCACCGTAAGGAGGTCTGGGGCCAACGTCCTGACTTTC. Translation gives CASTVRRSGANVLTF.